Sequencing of this T cell receptor (beta chain) was carried out in a study of cytomegalovirus exposure and HLA in healthy donors. The PCR was carried out with 60 Vbeta primers and 13 Jbeta primers. This table comes from immunoSEQ multiplex PCR, and its TCRdb copy is limited to in-frame clones, with some not included. The table includes roughly 84,000 clones, over 70% detected once. The source is a male donor in good health and CMV-seropositive. Sequencing used PBMCs.

The DNA of the CDR3 is TGTGCCAGTAGCTACGGGATTAACTATGGCTACACCTTC. The encoded protein is CASSYGINYGYTF. This sequence joins TRBV19 and TRBJ1-2; D gene unclear. V lost 6 bases, J lost 1 base, and 9 bases lay in between. CDR3 length: 13 amino acids. The germline gives CDR1 LNHDA, CDR2 SQIVND (reference sequence).